These 32 T cell receptor beta chains were sequenced from one sample in a study of beta chain features in type 1 diabetes. Overall study results and limits: Significant though moderate, a shortening of TCRB CDR3s appeared in all four CD4+ subsets of Type 1 diabetes patients.

Expressed TCRB transcripts were sequenced because the entire RNA isolate underwent reverse transcription. Using immunoSEQ multiplex PCR, the repertoire was profiled, and TCRdb retains in-frame clones only, with some absent. This sample has 600,000 to 700,000 clones; about an eighth occur once, and the top ten carry approximately 0.02%. For these TCRs, the target antigens are not known. Sequenced input: naive CD4+ T cells from blood. The receptors stem from a man aged 18 to 30 with type 1 diabetes.

About this clone itself: Other DNA sequences in this sample translate to the same CDR3. The chain joins TRBV7-2 to TRBJ1-5; 7 nucleotides line up with TRBD1. The CDR3 is 14 residues long. Germline trimming cut 6 bases from V and 2 bases from J; bases unmatched to any gene: 4. Germline V lookup: CDR1 SGHTA, CDR2 FQGNSA. The CDR3 nucleotides are TGTGCCAGCAGTCTCGACAGGGGCAATCAGCCCCAGCATTTT. Protein sequence: CASSLDRGNQPQHF.

This clone has more than one count but fewer than ten. The V gene is TRBV28, the J gene TRBJ2-1, with 7 bases matching TRBD1. V lost 8 bases to trimming and J lost 2 bases; unmatched junction nucleotides: 6. The CDR3 extends over 14 amino acids. Germline CDR1 reads MDHEN; CDR2 reads SYDVKM. This CDR3 reads CASRDSEPYNEQFF. The CDR3 nucleotides are TGTGCCAGCCGGGACAGCGAACCCTACAATGAGCAGTTCTTC.

This clone appeared a few times. In nucleotides, the CDR3 is TGTGCCAGCTCACCACTCCGGACAGGGAAGGACTATGGCTACACCTTC. This gives the protein CASSPLRTGKDYGYTF. The chain links TRBV18 to TRBJ1-2, with TRBD1 matching over 8 bases. Trimming removed 1 base from V and 3 bases from J; junction bases left unmatched: 7. From germline, CDR1 is KGHSH and CDR2 LQKENI. CDR3 length: 16 amino acids. Supplemented by reference TRBV18 and TRBJ1-2, the full variable domain reads NAGVMQNPRHLVRRRGQEARLRCSPMKGHSHVYWYRQLPEEGLKFMVYLQKENIIDESGMPKERFSAEFPKEGPSILRIQQVVRGDSAAYFCASSPLRTGKDYGYTFGSGTRLTVV.

The chain has TRBV29-1 and TRBJ1-1; weak D call: TRBD1 (5 bases). The CDR3 spans 15 residues. CDR1 is SQVTM, CDR2 ANQGSEA, per germline. V dropped 1 base and J dropped 4 bases, with 16 bases sitting between them. For the CDR3, the DNA is TGCAGCGTTGAAGTGGGTGCTAGTGGGGGCACTGAAGCTTTCTTT. Its translation: CSVEVGASGGTEAFF.

There are a few counts of this clone. This chain uses TRBV7-3 with TRBJ2-4, with TRBD2 identical over 8 bases. CDR1 is SGHTA and CDR2 is FQGTGA in the germline V gene. Unmatched junction bases numbered 10, after V lost 6 bases and J lost 3 bases. CDR3 length equals 16 residues. Written as DNA, the CDR3 is TGTGCCAGCAGTTATACTAGCGGAAGCGGCAAAAACATTCAGTACTTC. Translation gives CASSYTSGSGKNIQYF.

This clone was seen more than once but under ten times. Distinct nucleotide sequences in the sample also encode this CDR3. The chain recombines TRBV29-1 with TRBJ1-3; D unclear. From germline, CDR1 is SQVTM and CDR2 ANQGSEA. The length of the CDR3 is 11 residues. The germline V and J ends were trimmed by 6 bases and 0 bases, with 3 bases remaining between them. CDR3 bases: TGCAGCGTGGGCTCTGGAAACACCATATATTTT. It encodes CSVGSGNTIYF.

This chain uses TRBV2 with TRBJ2-2, with D possibly being TRBD1 (5 bases). The V and J ends lost 9 bases and 0 bases respectively, with 14 bases between them. The length of the CDR3 is 15 residues. Germline lookup yields CDR1 SNHLY and CDR2 FYNNEI. CDR3 DNA: TGTGCCAGGTCAACAGGAAAGACGAACACCGGGGAGCTGTTTTTT. This codes for CARSTGKTNTGELFF.

There are a few counts of this clone. Here the CDR3 reads CASSQGTGGSYEQYF. CDR3 in DNA: TGTGCCAGCAGCCAAGGGACAGGGGGCTCCTACGAGCAGTACTTC. The chain couples TRBV14 to TRBJ2-7, with 10 bases identical to TRBD1. Per the germline V gene, CDR1 is SGHDN and CDR2 is FVKESK. The V segment lost 1 base and the J segment 0 bases; nucleotides outside the gene matches: 0. CDR3 length: 15 amino acids.

The rearrangement links TRBV25-1 to TRBJ2-6; D gene unclear. The CDR3 consists of 18 residues. V was shortened by 0 bases and J by 0 bases, with 12 bases between the two germline ends. The germline V gene encodes CDR1 MGHDK and CDR2 SYGVNS. CDR3 nucleotides: TGTGCCAGCAGTGAATATCTAGGCAGCGTCTCTGGGGCCAACGTCCTGACTTTC. It specifies CASSEYLGSVSGANVLTF. Using reference TRBV25-1 and TRBJ2-6 for the parts outside the CDR3, the full variable domain is EADIYQTPRYLVIGTGKKITLECSQTMGHDKMYWYQQDPGMELHLIHYSYGVNSTEKGDLSSESTVSRIRTEHFPLTLESARPSHTSQYLCASSEYLGSVSGANVLTFGAGSRLTVL.

In this sample, this clone turned up a few times. This rearrangement joins TRBV30 to TRBJ1-1; 7 positions match TRBD1. Germline-derived CDR1 and CDR2 are GTSNPN and SVGIG (reference sequence). V shed 0 bases, J shed 6 bases, and the junction held 7 bases outside the gene matches. CDR3 length equals 14 residues. Here the CDR3 reads CAWSVQGKDPEAFF. The CDR3 coding sequence is TGTGCCTGGAGTGTACAGGGGAAGGACCCTGAAGCTTTCTTT.

This clone was found a few times. The chain couples TRBV4-2 to TRBJ2-7, with D tentatively TRBD1 (5 bases). Germline values: CDR1 LGHNA, CDR2 YNFKEQ. The CDR3 covers 15 residues. Deletions cut 0 bases from V and 7 bases from J, with 16 bases between. The CDR3 spells CASSQETQGEREQYF. DNA of the CDR3: TGTGCCAGCAGCCAAGAGACTCAGGGTGAAAGAGAGCAGTACTTC.

This rearrangement joins TRBV18 to TRBJ1-1; weak D call: TRBD1 (6 bases). This CDR3 has 13 amino acids. V dropped 3 bases and J dropped 6 bases, with 11 bases sitting between them. CDR1 is KGHSH, CDR2 LQKENI, per germline. The CDR3 spells CASSPATGPEAFF. CDR3 nucleotides: TGTGCCAGCTCACCGGCGACAGGCCCTGAAGCTTTCTTT.

The chain combines TRBV7-2 with TRBJ2-1; D is possibly TRBD2 (7 bases). With 2 bases removed from V and 0 bases from J, the gap between germline ends came to 14 bases. The CDR3 runs to 17 residues. Germline V gives CDR1 SGHTA, CDR2 FQGNSA. CDR3 coding DNA: TGTGCCAGCAGCTTAACGGCGGGGGCCAGCTCCTACAATGAGCAGTTCTTC. This translates into CASSLTAGASSYNEQFF.

The chain employs TRBV7-9 and TRBJ2-5; weak D call: TRBD1 (5 bases). This CDR3 spans 13 amino acids. Germline CDR1 reads SEHNR; CDR2 reads FQNEAQ (reference sequence). Deletions cut 6 bases from V and 3 bases from J, with 11 bases between. CDR3 DNA: TGTGCCAGCAGACGACAGTGGGAAGAGACCCAGTACTTC. Residues: CASRRQWEETQYF.

This chain joins TRBV30 and TRBJ2-1, with D possibly TRBD2 on 6 matching bases. The ends were cut back, 3 bases at V and 6 bases at J, with 18 bases in the middle. Per the germline V gene, CDR1 is GTSNPN and CDR2 is SVGIG (reference sequence). CDR3 length: 15 residues. The CDR3 loop reads CAWSSHGGTSNEQFF. CDR3 bases: TGTGCCTGGAGCTCCCATGGGGGGACCAGCAATGAGCAGTTCTTC.

V is TRBV19 and J is TRBJ2-7; D is undetermined. Germline V gene data show CDR1 as LNHDA and CDR2 as SQIVND (reference sequence). The germline V and J ends were trimmed by 5 bases and 0 bases, with 11 bases remaining between them. CDR3 length: 14 amino acids. CDR3 nucleotide sequence: TGTGCCAGTAGTGGGTCGGCCAACTCCTACGAGCAGTACTTC. Protein product: CASSGSANSYEQYF.

The rearrangement links TRBV27 to TRBJ1-1; D is ambiguous. The CDR3 loop spans 12 amino acids. Trimming left V 5 bases short and J 10 bases short, with 14 bases between. Germline V gene lookup returns CDR1 MNHEY and CDR2 SMNVEV (reference sequence). CDR3 sequence reads: CASSTHSGGAFF. The CDR3 DNA is TGTGCCAGCAGTACCCACAGTGGTGGAGCTTTCTTT.

This clone was detected a few times. The same CDR3 can be traced to other DNA sequences in this sample. The CDR3, as DNA: TGTGCCTGGAGTGTGCAGGGGGACTATGGCTACACCTTC. Amino acid sequence: CAWSVQGDYGYTF. The rearrangement links TRBV30 to TRBJ1-2, with 7 bases matching TRBD1. With 0 bases clipped from V and 3 bases from J, the junction kept 1 base outside the gene matches. Germline lookup yields CDR1 GTSNPN and CDR2 SVGIG (reference sequence). The CDR3 is 13 residues long.

The genes are TRBV27 and TRBJ1-5; TRBD1 matches at 7 bases. Germline values: CDR1 MNHEY, CDR2 SMNVEV (reference sequence). The CDR3 has 15 residues. The V gene end was trimmed by 5 bases and the J gene end by 1 base; junction bases not matched to a gene: 5. CDR3 bases: TGTGCCAGCAGTCAGGCGACAGGGAGCAATCAGCCCCAGCATTTT. Its translation: CASSQATGSNQPQHF.

This clone was seen a few times. The rearrangement joins TRBV28 to TRBJ2-7, with D perhaps TRBD1 (5 bases). Germline V gene data show CDR1 as MDHEN and CDR2 as SYDVKM. V dropped 4 bases and J dropped 8 bases, with 21 bases sitting between them. The CDR3 totals 15 residues. CDR3 coding DNA: TGTGCCAGCAGTTCTCCGTCAGGGCCCCCAATAAAGCAGTACTTC. Residues: CASSSPSGPPIKQYF.

This clone has just a few counts. The chain uses TRBV7-9 and TRBJ1-5; TRBD1 aligns across 7 bases. This CDR3 comprises 14 residues. Germline V CDR1 and CDR2: SEHNR, FQNEAQ (reference sequence). Unmatched junction bases numbered 2, after V lost 3 bases and J lost 3 bases. In DNA form, the CDR3 reads TGTGCCAGCAGCTTTACAGGGGACAATCAGCCCCAGCATTTT. It is translated as CASSFTGDNQPQHF.

This clone was observed a few times. J is TRBJ1-3 and V is TRBV2; a possible D gene is TRBD1 (5 bases). Trimming cost V 6 bases and J 4 bases, with 10 bases left between them. The CDR3 is 13 residues long. Germline CDR1 and CDR2: SNHLY and FYNNEI. The CDR3 is CASSGTAGNTIYF. Written as DNA, the CDR3 is TGTGCCAGCAGCGGGACTGCCGGAAACACCATATATTTT.

This clone occurred a few times. This chain links TRBV30 with TRBJ2-1; TRBD2 is a possible D gene (7 bases). CDR3 length: 14 amino acids. Germline CDR1 is GTSNPN and CDR2 is SVGIG (reference sequence). Deletions cut 3 bases from V and 4 bases from J, with 13 bases between. The CDR3 nucleotides read TGTGCCTGGAGCGGGGGGCTCACGTACAATGAGCAGTTCTTC. Translating it yields CAWSGGLTYNEQFF.

This clone was seen a handful of times. V and J are TRBV27 and TRBJ2-7, with 7 positions matching TRBD1. J was trimmed by 11 bases and V by 4 bases; bases with no gene match: 8. The CDR3 is 12 amino acids. Germline V gene data show CDR1 as MNHEY and CDR2 as SMNVEV (reference sequence). The DNA of the CDR3 is TGTGCCAGCAGTTCCCTGACAGGGTATGAGTACTTC. It is translated as CASSSLTGYEYF.

The chain recombines TRBV15 with TRBJ2-2; possibly TRBD2 for D (5 bases). In germline, CDR1 is LNHNV, CDR2 YYDKDF (reference sequence). The CDR3 contains 17 residues. The V end was cut by 2 bases, the J end by 4 bases, with 17 bases between. Written as DNA, the CDR3 is TGTGCCACCAGCAGACTGGGTTGGGCCCGGGGCACCGGGGAGCTGTTTTTT. It codes for CATSRLGWARGTGELFF.

This clone was counted between two and nine times. The chain uses TRBV4-2 and TRBJ1-2; D call uncertain. Germline V CDR1 and CDR2: LGHNA, YNFKEQ. The V end was cut by 4 bases, the J end by 0 bases, with 12 bases between. This CDR3 is 15 amino acids long. CDR3 sequence (DNA): TGTGCCAGCAGCCCGGCGAGAGATCCTAACTATGGCTACACCTTC. This translates into CASSPARDPNYGYTF.

CDR3 protein: CAIGSGLAPSTDTQYF. Written as DNA, the CDR3 is TGTGCCATCGGGTCAGGACTAGCCCCTAGCACAGATACGCAGTATTTT. The V call is TRBV10-3, the J call TRBJ2-3, with 8 bases matching TRBD2. V gave up 8 bases and J gave up 0 bases; unmatched junction bases: 10. CDR1 is ENHRY and CDR2 is SYGVKD in the germline V gene. This CDR3 comprises 16 residues.

This clone was seen a few times. The sample carries other DNA sequences with the same CDR3. The J gene is TRBJ2-7, the V gene TRBV7-2; D is unresolved. Germline CDR1 and CDR2: SGHTA and FQGNSA. The CDR3 extends over 11 amino acids. The V end lost 4 bases, the J end lost 3 bases, and 4 bases lay between the germline ends. DNA for the CDR3: TGTGCCAGCAGCTCCCGCTACGAGCAGTACTTC. Protein product: CASSSRYEQYF.

This sequence joins TRBV9 and TRBJ1-5, with D unclear. V was trimmed by 3 bases and J by 0 bases, leaving 7 bases between them. The CDR3 runs to 14 residues. Germline lookup yields CDR1 SGDLS and CDR2 YYNGEE. The CDR3, as DNA: TGTGCCAGCAGCGCGGGAGTTAGCAATCAGCCCCAGCATTTT. It translates to CASSAGVSNQPQHF.

This chain uses TRBV6-5 with TRBJ2-7; weak D call: TRBD1 (5 bases). Germline CDR1 and CDR2: MNHEY and SVGAGI. The CDR3 has 15 amino acids. Between the trimmed V and J ends, which lost 0 bases and 12 bases, there was a span of 21 bases. CDR3 coding DNA: TGTGCCAGCAGTTACTCGGGGCAGGGTTCTCGTAGGGCGTACTTC. It yields the protein CASSYSGQGSRRAYF.

This chain uses TRBV30 with TRBJ1-1; D perhaps matches TRBD1 (6 bases). The V gene lost 3 bases and the J gene lost 2 bases, with 13 bases spanning the gap. The length of the CDR3 is 14 residues. Looked up from germline, CDR1 is GTSNPN and CDR2 is SVGIG (reference sequence). CDR3 DNA sequence: TGTGCCTGGAGGGGGGACACCAAAAACACTGAAGCTTTCTTT. Its protein is CAWRGDTKNTEAFF.

The chain joins TRBV5-1 to TRBJ2-4; D is uncertain. With 0 bases removed from V and 1 base from J, the gap between germline ends came to 5 bases. The CDR3 has 14 amino acids. Germline CDR1 SGHRS, CDR2 YFSETQ. The CDR3 spells CASSLEGAKNIQYF. For the CDR3, the DNA is TGCGCCAGCAGCTTGGAAGGGGCCAAAAACATTCAGTACTTC.